This T cell receptor beta chain was captured by sequencing in a study of T cell changes during pregnancy in multiple sclerosis. Clones were sequenced by immunoSEQ multiplex PCR, and TCRdb holds only the in-frame ones, with some missing. Of about 87,000 clones in the sample, around 93% were seen once. Germline CDR1 reads MNHEY; CDR2 reads SVGAGI. Trimming took off 0 bases at V and 7 bases at J, with 7 bases between the two ends. The CDR3 consists of 13 residues. The sample consisted of peripheral blood, taken in the third trimester of pregnancy. The sequence derives from a female donor in good health, enrolled as a control in a pregnancy study. This chain links TRBV6-5 with TRBJ2-1; TRBD2 is a possible D gene (5 bases). CDR3 region: CASSYSLANEQFF. As DNA, the CDR3 is TGTGCCAGCAGTTACTCCCTAGCTAATGAGCAGTTCTTC.